The 17 T cell receptor beta chains below were found in one sample sequenced in a study of blood T cell repertoires in COVID-19. Only in-frame clones appear in the TCRdb table, and some are missing; sequencing was by immunoSEQ multiplex PCR. The sample holds around 120,000 clones, more than 60% seen once. The sample comprised peripheral blood. These receptors were taken from a man between 65 and 85 years old with acute or convalescent COVID-19.

V usage is TRBV3-1 (or the pseudogene TRBV3-2) and J usage is TRBJ1-2; D unclear. The CDR3 contains 13 residues. The germline gives CDR1 LGHDT, CDR2 YNNKEL (reference sequence). Trimming took 0 bases from V and 10 from J, leaving 12 bases between them. The CDR3 region is CASSQDQEEHYTF. DNA of the CDR3: TGTGCCAGCAGCCAAGATCAGGAGGAACACTACACCTTC.

This clone turned up a few times. This chain joins TRBV7-2 and TRBJ1-2; the match to TRBD1 covers 7 bases. In germline, CDR1 is SGHTA, CDR2 FQGNSA. CDR3 length equals 14 residues. The V and J ends lost 5 bases and 2 bases, in that order; junction bases with no gene match: 5. The CDR3 loop reads CASSQGTVNYGYTF. As DNA, the CDR3 is TGTGCCAGCAGCCAGGGGACAGTCAACTATGGCTACACCTTC.

This clone was counted between two and nine times. The J gene is TRBJ1-2, the V gene TRBV18; the match to TRBD1 covers 11 bases. The CDR3 sequence is 16 residues long. Germline V gives CDR1 KGHSH, CDR2 LQKENI. V lost 3 bases and J lost 6; bases outside the gene matches: 9. The CDR3 bases are TGTGCCAGCTCACCCATTACCGGGACAGGGGGGAATGGCTACACCTTC. Its translation is CASSPITGTGGNGYTF.

J is TRBJ1-4 and V is TRBV6-2 or TRBV6-3, with TRBD1 identical over 7 bases. The CDR3 spans 14 residues. Germline values: CDR1 MNHEY, CDR2 SVGEGT. The V segment lost 4 bases and the J segment 7 bases; nucleotides outside the gene matches: 6. CDR3 in amino acids: CASSLRQGGEKLFF. CDR3 in DNA: TGTGCCAGCAGTTTAAGACAGGGCGGTGAAAAACTGTTTTTT.

This clone was seen a handful of times. The genes are TRBV2 and TRBJ1-1; D gene uncertain. This CDR3 spans 11 amino acids. Trimming cost V 4 bases and J 5 bases, with 5 bases left between them. Germline CDR1 is SNHLY and CDR2 is FYNNEI. The CDR3 reads CASSVFTEAFF. DNA for the CDR3: TGTGCCAGCAGTGTATTTACTGAAGCTTTCTTT.

The rearrangement uses TRBV19 and TRBJ1-5; 10 bases match TRBD1. The CDR3 has 14 amino acids. V trimming: 9 bases; J trimming: 5 bases; junction bases outside the gene matches: 7. The germline V gene encodes CDR1 LNHDA and CDR2 SQIVND (reference sequence). The CDR3 DNA reads TGTGCCAGCAGCGGACAGGGGGTTCATCAGCCCCAGCATTTT. Its translation is CASSGQGVHQPQHF. The complete variable domain, with remaining parts taken from reference TRBV19 and TRBJ1-5, reads DGGITQSPKYLFRKEGQNVTLSCEQNLNHDAMYWYRQDPGQGLRLIYYSQIVNDFQKGDIAEGYSVSREKKESFPLTVTSAQKNPTAFYLCASSGQGVHQPQHFGDGTRLSIL.

The V gene is TRBV19, the J gene TRBJ2-1, with no clear D. V gave up 5 bases and J gave up 2 bases, with 13 bases separating them. The CDR3 is 15 amino acids. Germline values: CDR1 LNHDA, CDR2 SQIVND (reference sequence). CDR3 sequence: CASSPVGGTYNEQFF. CDR3 nucleotides: TGTGCCAGTAGTCCTGTCGGCGGAACCTACAATGAGCAGTTCTTC. Full variable domain (missing parts from reference TRBV19 and TRBJ2-1): DGGITQSPKYLFRKEGQNVTLSCEQNLNHDAMYWYRQDPGQGLRLIYYSQIVNDFQKGDIAEGYSVSREKKESFPLTVTSAQKNPTAFYLCASSPVGGTYNEQFFGPGTRLTVL.

This clone came up a few times. The chain joins TRBV5-1 to TRBJ2-5; 10 bases map to TRBD2. This CDR3 is 15 amino acids long. The germline CDR1 and CDR2 sequences are SGHRS and YFSETQ. V was pared by 4 bases and J by 2 bases, with 5 bases of the junction left unmatched. CDR3 sequence (DNA): TGCGCCAGCAGCGGTGGGACTAGCGTTCAAGAGACCCAGTACTTC. Its translation: CASSGGTSVQETQYF.

The V gene is TRBV7-2, the J gene TRBJ1-5, with a possible D match to TRBD1 (6 bases). V was trimmed by 2 bases and J by 0 bases, leaving 8 bases between them. The CDR3 consists of 15 residues. Germline CDR1 SGHTA, CDR2 FQGNSA. Here the CDR3 reads CASSLIGGSNQPQHF. The CDR3 nucleotides read TGTGCCAGCAGCTTAATAGGGGGTAGCAATCAGCCCCAGCATTTT.

This clone was detected a few times. The V and J genes are TRBV6-4 and TRBJ2-1, with 7 positions matching TRBD2. Looked up from germline, CDR1 is MRHNA and CDR2 is SNTAGT. CDR3 length equals 17 residues. V lost 8 bases and J lost 6; bases outside the gene matches: 19. The CDR3 here is CASRREASGPLGNEQFF. CDR3 coding DNA: TGTGCCAGCCGACGGGAGGCTAGCGGCCCACTGGGCAATGAGCAGTTCTTC.

There are many counts of this clone. The DNA is omitted, as the CDR3 cannot be located on it reliably, and the CDR3 follows TCRdb's listing. This chain joins TRBV6-5 and TRBJ1-3; the table's D call, TRBD1, was not checked against the DNA. Germline V gives CDR1 MNHEY, CDR2 SVGAGI. Including both end residues, the CDR3 is 16 amino acids long. This CDR3 is CASSSSTGNAGNTIYF.

The chain links TRBV11-3 to TRBJ2-2; 7 bases align to TRBD2. This CDR3 has 12 residues. The V gene end was trimmed by 8 bases and the J gene end by 5 bases; junction bases not matched to a gene: 2. Germline loops: CDR1 SGHNT, CDR2 YENEEA. CDR3 protein: CASARGTGELFF. DNA of the CDR3: TGTGCCAGCGCGCGGGGGACCGGGGAGCTGTTTTTT.

V is TRBV6-6 and J is TRBJ2-5; 8 bases map to TRBD2. Germline lookup yields CDR1 MNHNY and CDR2 SVGAGI (reference sequence). The CDR3 totals 15 residues. The V segment lost 1 base and the J segment 4 bases; nucleotides outside the gene matches: 5. The CDR3 sequence: CASSYYGLAGETQYF. The CDR3 bases are TGTGCCAGCAGTTACTACGGACTAGCTGGAGAGACCCAGTACTTC.

This sequence joins TRBV9 and TRBJ2-2; D is perhaps TRBD2 (6 bases). Germline CDR1 is SGDLS and CDR2 is YYNGEE. CDR3 length: 15 residues. Trimming shortened V by 3 bases and J by 5 bases, and 14 bases separated the two germline ends. The CDR3 is CASSARGSSTGELFF. Here the CDR3 DNA reads TGTGCCAGCAGCGCCCGGGGGTCGAGTACCGGGGAGCTGTTTTTT.

The CDR3 sequence is CASGFLGQGLHTQYF. In DNA, the CDR3 is TGTGCTAGTGGTTTTCTGGGACAGGGGTTGCATACGCAGTATTTT. The chain is built from TRBV12-5 and TRBJ2-3, with 10 bases that match TRBD1. CDR1 is LGHNT and CDR2 is FRNRAP in the germline V gene. Unmatched junction bases numbered 7, after V lost 3 bases and J lost 7 bases. This CDR3 contains 15 residues.

The CDR3 DNA reads TGTGCTAGTGGTTTGGGGACAGGGGGGCCTAACTATGGCTACACCTTC. Translating gives CASGLGTGGPNYGYTF. This rearrangement joins TRBV12-5 to TRBJ1-2; 10 nucleotides align to TRBD1. The germline gives CDR1 LGHNT, CDR2 FRNRAP. V lost 1 base and J lost 0; bases outside the gene matches: 2. This CDR3 is 16 amino acids long.

The CDR3 DNA follows: TGTGCCAGCAGCTTAGCGATGCGGGCGGAAGGTTCAGAGACCCAGTACTTC. This gives the protein CASSLAMRAEGSETQYF. The genes are TRBV7-2 and TRBJ2-5, with a weak D call TRBD2 (5 bases). V lost 0 bases to trimming and J lost 4 bases, with 18 bases between them. Germline V CDR1 and CDR2: SGHTA, FQGNSA. CDR3 length: 17 residues.